This T cell receptor beta chain comes out of a study of cytomegalovirus exposure and HLA in healthy donors. Study results and limitations: TCR beta sequences reportedly predicted the HLA-A and HLA-B alleles of most subjects accurately. Specificity for CMV antigens was confirmed in vitro for a few of the CMV-associated chains. Most TCRs appeared rarely, but some public TCRs recurred in many donors.

PCR employed 60 Vbeta and 13 Jbeta primers. The repertoire was sequenced with immunoSEQ multiplex PCR; TCRdb's copy has only in-frame clones and lacks some. The sample has roughly 120,000 clones; roughly 80% are singletons. In regard to this clone: Its antigen is currently unknown.

The V gene end was trimmed by 2 bases and the J gene end by 0 bases; junction bases not matched to a gene: 3. In germline, CDR1 is SGHAT, CDR2 FQNNGV. This CDR3 region has 16 residues. Material for sequencing was PBMCs. The genes are TRBV11-2 and TRBJ2-3, with 9 bases matching TRBD2. The TCR originated in a man aged 30 to 39 in good health and CMV-seronegative. CDR3: CASSLSGLASTDTQYF. In DNA form, the CDR3 reads TGTGCCAGCAGCTTATCTGGACTAGCGAGCACAGATACGCAGTATTTT.